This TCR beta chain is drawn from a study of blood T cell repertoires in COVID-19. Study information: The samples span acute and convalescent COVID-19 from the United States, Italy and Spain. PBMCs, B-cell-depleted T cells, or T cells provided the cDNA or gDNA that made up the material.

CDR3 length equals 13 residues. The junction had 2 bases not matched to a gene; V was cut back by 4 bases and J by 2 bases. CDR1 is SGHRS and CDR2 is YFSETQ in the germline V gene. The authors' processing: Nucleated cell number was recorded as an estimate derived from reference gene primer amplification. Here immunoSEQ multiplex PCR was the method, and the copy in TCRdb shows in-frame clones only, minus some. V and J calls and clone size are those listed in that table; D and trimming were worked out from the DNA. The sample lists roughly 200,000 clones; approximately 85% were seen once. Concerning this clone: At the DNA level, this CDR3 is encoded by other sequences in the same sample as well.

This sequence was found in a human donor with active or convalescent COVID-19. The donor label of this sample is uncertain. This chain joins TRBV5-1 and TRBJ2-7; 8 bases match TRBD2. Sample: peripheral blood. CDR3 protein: CASSLAGPYEQYF. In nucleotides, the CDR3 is TGCGCCAGCAGCCTAGCGGGCCCCTACGAGCAGTACTTC.